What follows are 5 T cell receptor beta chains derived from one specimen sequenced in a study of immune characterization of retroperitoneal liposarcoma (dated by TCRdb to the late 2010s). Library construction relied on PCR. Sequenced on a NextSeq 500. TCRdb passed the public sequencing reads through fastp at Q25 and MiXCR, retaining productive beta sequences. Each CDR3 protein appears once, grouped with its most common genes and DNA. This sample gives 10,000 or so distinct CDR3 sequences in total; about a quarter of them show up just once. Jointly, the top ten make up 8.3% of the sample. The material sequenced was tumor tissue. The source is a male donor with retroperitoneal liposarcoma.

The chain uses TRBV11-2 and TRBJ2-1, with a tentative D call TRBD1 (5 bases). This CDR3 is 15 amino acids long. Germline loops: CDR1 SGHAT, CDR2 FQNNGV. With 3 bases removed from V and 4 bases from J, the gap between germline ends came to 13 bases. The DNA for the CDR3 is TGTGCCAGCAGCTTGGGGCAGGACCTTTACAATGAGCAGTTCTTC. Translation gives CASSLGQDLYNEQFF.

CDR3 bases: TGTGCCAGTAGTCGCCGGACTAGCGGGCAAGAGACCCAGTTCTTC. Translated: CASSRRTSGQETQFF. The chain recombines TRBV19 with TRBJ2-1; TRBD2 matches 11 bases. The CDR3 loop spans 15 amino acids. Germline CDR1 is LNHDA and CDR2 is SQIVND (reference sequence). V gave up 5 bases and J gave up 13 bases; unmatched junction bases: 13.

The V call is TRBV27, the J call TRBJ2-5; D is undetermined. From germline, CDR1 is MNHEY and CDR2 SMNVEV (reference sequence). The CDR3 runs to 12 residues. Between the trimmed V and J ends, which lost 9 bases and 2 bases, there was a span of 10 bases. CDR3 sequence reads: CASRRLQETQYF. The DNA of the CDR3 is TGTGCCAGTCGGCGGTTGCAAGAGACCCAGTACTTC.

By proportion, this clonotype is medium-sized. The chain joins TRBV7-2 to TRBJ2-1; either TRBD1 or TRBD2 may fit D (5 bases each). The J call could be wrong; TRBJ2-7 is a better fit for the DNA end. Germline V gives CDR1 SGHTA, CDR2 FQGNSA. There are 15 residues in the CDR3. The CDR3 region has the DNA TGTGCCAGCAGCTTAGAGAGAGGGGTAAGCAATGAGCAGTACTTC. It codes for CASSLERGVSNEQYF.

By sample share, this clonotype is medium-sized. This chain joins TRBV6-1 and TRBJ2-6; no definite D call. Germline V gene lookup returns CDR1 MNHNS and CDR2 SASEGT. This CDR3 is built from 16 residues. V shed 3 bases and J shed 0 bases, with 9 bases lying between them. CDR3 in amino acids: CASSEARLSGANVLTF. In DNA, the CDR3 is TGTGCCAGCAGTGAGGCGAGGCTCTCTGGGGCCAACGTCCTGACTTTC.